Presented here are 28 T cell receptor beta chains from one specimen sequenced in a study of CD8 T cells in ankylosing spondylitis. TCRdb analysed the 5' RACE reads with MiXCR anew, one entry per CDR3 protein. The sample has 200,000 or so distinct CDR3 sequences, 13% seen once. Sequenced material: blood, either unsorted or a sorted T cell fraction (not recorded which). These receptors were obtained from a female donor with ankylosing spondylitis or in good health (not recorded which).

This clonotype showed up just a few times. The genes are TRBV7-3 and TRBJ2-7; D might be TRBD1 or TRBD2, each matching 5 bases. CDR3 size: 13 residues. Germline V CDR1 and CDR2: SGHTA, FQGTGA. Trimming removed 6 bases from V and 6 bases from J, with 15 bases in between. The CDR3 DNA reads TGTGCCAGCAGTCCAGGGTTCGCGGGCGAGCAGTACTTC. Translated, it gives CASSPGFAGEQYF.

The sample holds many counts of this clonotype. The chain employs TRBV12-3 or TRBV12-4 and TRBJ2-1, with 7 nucleotides matching TRBD2. The junction had 9 bases not matched to a gene; V was cut back by 8 bases and J by 2 bases. This CDR3 has 15 amino acids. The CDR3 is CASWGGTQTYNEQFF. In DNA, the CDR3 is TGTGCCAGCTGGGGGGGGACGCAGACCTACAATGAGCAGTTCTTC.

This clonotype was detected only a few times. The CDR3 is CSVGTSGRTGELFF. CDR3 nucleotide sequence: TGCAGCGTCGGGACTAGCGGGAGAACCGGGGAGCTGTTTTTT. The rearrangement joins TRBV29-1 to TRBJ2-2, with 14 bases that match TRBD2. CDR3 length: 14 amino acids. Germline V lookup: CDR1 SQVTM, CDR2 ANQGSEA. J lost 5 bases, V lost 6 bases, and 2 bases had no gene match.

This chain connects TRBV4-2 to TRBJ2-7, with TRBD2 matching 9 bases. V shed 2 bases, J shed 7 bases, and the junction held 15 bases outside the gene matches. This CDR3 comprises 17 residues. Germline CDR1 LGHNA, CDR2 YNFKEQ. CDR3 sequence: CASSQWTPWRGGVEQYF. The CDR3 nucleotides are TGTGCCAGCAGCCAATGGACTCCTTGGCGGGGGGGTGTAGAGCAGTACTTC.

The chain joins TRBV6-2 or TRBV6-3 to TRBJ2-7; D is perhaps TRBD1 (6 bases). V shed 4 bases and J shed 4 bases, with 17 bases lying between them. The length of the CDR3 is 15 residues. CDR1 is MNHEY and CDR2 is SVGEGT in the germline V gene. Here the CDR3 DNA reads TGTGCCAGCAGTTCACACCGGCAGGGGAAGTACGAGCAGTACTTC. Its protein is CASSSHRQGKYEQYF.

This clonotype was detected a few times. The genes are TRBV29-1 and TRBJ2-5; D is tentatively TRBD1 or TRBD2 (5 bases each). Germline CDR1 and CDR2: SQVTM and ANQGSEA. This CDR3 region has 13 residues. Trimming shortened V by 4 bases and J by 5 bases, and 14 bases separated the two germline ends. The CDR3 sequence: CSVARESPETQYF. CDR3 DNA sequence: TGCAGCGTTGCCAGGGAGAGTCCGGAGACCCAGTACTTC.

This clonotype has ten or more counts. The CDR3 loop reads CASSFTGAKGNTIYF. The CDR3 nucleotides are TGTGCCAGCAGCTTCACAGGTGCAAAGGGAAACACCATATATTTT. The chain employs TRBV7-2 and TRBJ1-3, with a tentative D call TRBD1 (5 bases). The ends were cut back, 3 bases at V and 4 bases at J, with 13 bases in the middle. Per germline, CDR1 SGHTA and CDR2 FQGNSA. The CDR3 runs to 15 residues.

This clonotype was detected a few times. The chain employs TRBV6-1 and TRBJ2-1, with 7 positions matching TRBD1. The germline V gene has CDR1 MNHNS and CDR2 SASEGT. The CDR3 is 14 amino acids. After removal of 8 bases from V and 3 bases from J, the junction contained 7 bases not matched to a gene. This chain's CDR3 is CASSRTGGYNEQFF. CDR3 nucleotides: TGTGCCAGCTCCCGGACAGGAGGCTACAATGAGCAGTTCTTC.

As concerns this clonotype: One base away lies a much larger clone, so this may be a sequencing read error. The rearrangement uses TRBV20-1 and TRBJ2-2; 14 bases map to TRBD2. V shed 3 bases, J shed 4 bases, and the junction held 1 base outside the gene matches. The CDR3 consists of 15 residues. Per germline, CDR1 DFQATT and CDR2 SNEGSKA (reference sequence). The CDR3 is CSASGLAGGTGELFF. CDR3 DNA: TGCAGTGCTAGCGGACTAGCGGGAGGCACCGGGGAGCTGTTTTTT.

This clonotype was observed many times. The chain couples TRBV18 to TRBJ1-2; 7 bases line up with TRBD1. The CDR3 consists of 13 residues. CDR1 is KGHSH and CDR2 is LQKENI in the germline V gene. V was pared by 6 bases and J by 3 bases, with 4 bases of the junction left unmatched. CDR3 nucleotide sequence: TGTGCCAGCTCCCATGACAGGGACTATGGCTACACCTTC. Protein product: CASSHDRDYGYTF.

This clonotype was seen just once. V and J are TRBV3-1 and TRBJ2-1; 7 positions match TRBD2. CDR1 and CDR2 from the germline V gene are LGHDT and YNNKEL (reference sequence). This CDR3 is 16 amino acids long. Losses at the gene ends were 0 bases for V and 10 bases for J; bases not matched to a gene: 12. CDR3 sequence: CASSQDLASGGREQFF. In nucleotides, the CDR3 is TGTGCCAGCAGCCAAGATCTGGCTAGCGGCGGTCGGGAGCAGTTCTTC.

As for this clonotype: Since a much larger clone is just one base distant, this may be a read error. This sequence joins TRBV20-1 and TRBJ1-3; D not certain. Germline CDR1 DFQATT, CDR2 SNEGSKA (reference sequence). V shed 6 bases and J shed 0 bases, with 12 bases lying between them. CDR3 length: 14 amino acids. The CDR3, as DNA: TGCAGTGCCGCCACTCCAAACTCTGGAAACACCATATATTTT. This codes for CSAATPNSGNTIYF.

This clonotype was counted a few times. The rearrangement links TRBV2 to TRBJ2-7; possibly TRBD2 for D (5 bases). The CDR3 has 11 residues. V lost 4 bases and J 5 bases, leaving 6 bases between the germline ends. Germline V gene sequence: CDR1 SNHLY, CDR2 FYNNEI. CDR3 protein: CASSGSDEQYF. Here the CDR3 DNA reads TGTGCCAGCAGTGGTAGCGACGAGCAGTACTTC.

The chain joins TRBV5-1 to TRBJ2-2, with TRBD1 matching over 9 bases. Germline CDR1 and CDR2: SGHRS and YFSETQ. With 2 bases clipped from V and 6 bases from J, the junction kept 8 bases outside the gene matches. The CDR3 length is 16 residues. Here the CDR3 DNA reads TGCGCCAGCAGCTTTGGGGGACAGGGCGAGGCCGGGGAGCTGTTTTTT. It specifies CASSFGGQGEAGELFF.

This clonotype came up many times. The genes are TRBV7-9 and TRBJ1-1; TRBD1 is a possible D gene (6 bases). The germline gives CDR1 SEHNR, CDR2 FQNEAQ (reference sequence). The V gene lost 3 bases and the J gene lost 1 base, with 9 bases spanning the gap. The CDR3 is 14 residues long. DNA of the CDR3: TGTGCCAGCAGCTTCCCGGGGGCGAACACTGAAGCTTTCTTT. Its protein product is CASSFPGANTEAFF.

This clonotype came up a few times. This chain connects TRBV6-1 to TRBJ2-2, with a possible D match to TRBD2 (6 bases). Germline V lookup: CDR1 MNHNS, CDR2 SASEGT. The V and J ends lost 6 bases and 3 bases respectively, with 17 bases between them. CDR3 length equals 16 residues. The CDR3 loop reads CASSPHGGLDTGELFF. The CDR3 region has the DNA TGTGCCAGCAGCCCACATGGGGGGTTGGACACCGGGGAGCTGTTTTTT.

This clonotype occurred a few times. The chain combines TRBV7-9 with TRBJ2-7, with D possibly matching TRBD1 (6 bases). CDR1 is SEHNR and CDR2 is FQNEAQ in the germline V gene (reference sequence). Trimming left V 3 bases short and J 2 bases short, with 11 bases between. The CDR3 has 14 amino acids. The CDR3 region is CASSLTGVPYEQYF. CDR3 in DNA: TGTGCCAGCAGCTTGACAGGAGTTCCCTACGAGCAGTACTTC.

This clonotype was seen a handful of times. The chain is built from TRBV5-1 and TRBJ2-2; 12 nucleotides agree with TRBD2. The CDR3 runs 17 residues. V was pared by 3 bases and J by 2 bases, with 5 bases of the junction left unmatched. CDR1 is SGHRS, CDR2 YFSETQ, per germline. Written as DNA, the CDR3 is TGCGCCAGCAGCTCCGGACTAGCGGGACCCAACACCGGGGAGCTGTTTTTT. It encodes CASSSGLAGPNTGELFF.

This clonotype showed up many times. The V and J genes are TRBV29-1 and TRBJ2-1; D gene uncertain. Germline loops: CDR1 SQVTM, CDR2 ANQGSEA. V lost 6 bases, J lost 4 bases, and 16 bases lay in between. This CDR3 contains 14 residues. The CDR3 region has the DNA TGCAGCGTGTCCCGGGTTTCAAATTACAATGAGCAGTTCTTC. This codes for CSVSRVSNYNEQFF.

This clonotype was seen many times. J is TRBJ2-5 and V is TRBV20-1; the match to TRBD1 covers 8 bases. V was pared by 3 bases and J by 5 bases, with 11 bases of the junction left unmatched. The CDR3 spans 15 residues. Germline loops: CDR1 DFQATT, CDR2 SNEGSKA (reference sequence). CDR3 protein: CSARVGRQGIETQYF. In DNA form, the CDR3 reads TGCAGTGCTAGGGTGGGCCGACAGGGGATCGAGACCCAGTACTTC.

Points on this clonotype: A read error is possible here, since a much larger clone lies one base away. The chain joins TRBV5-1 to TRBJ2-5, with D possibly called TRBD1 or TRBD2 (5 bases each). Germline loops: CDR1 SGHRS, CDR2 YFSETQ. The CDR3 totals 14 residues. Trimming shortened V by 4 bases and J by 9 bases, and 19 bases separated the two germline ends. The CDR3 coding sequence is TGCGCCAGCAGCACCGGACATGTAGAGGAGGCCCAGTACTTC. Translation: CASSTGHVEEAQYF. The full variable domain, rest sourced from reference TRBV5-1 and TRBJ2-5, is KAGVTQTPRYLIKTRGQQVTLSCSPISGHRSVSWYQQTPGQGLQFLFEYFSETQRNKGNFPGRFSGRQFSNSRSEMNVSTLELGDSALYLCASSTGHVEEAQYFGPGTRLLVL.

This clonotype was recorded at least ten times. V is TRBV5-1 and J is TRBJ2-7; maybe TRBD1 (6 bases). The CDR3 spans 14 residues. The V gene's germline CDR1 is SGHRS and CDR2 YFSETQ. Deletions cut 0 bases from V and 5 bases from J, with 12 bases between. This CDR3 reads CASSLVQGTHEQYF. As DNA, the CDR3 is TGCGCCAGCAGCTTGGTCCAGGGGACCCACGAGCAGTACTTC.

This clonotype appeared many times. The chain links TRBV3-1 to TRBJ1-1; no clear D gene. Trimming took 4 bases from V and 4 from J, leaving 7 bases between them. Germline loops: CDR1 LGHDT, CDR2 YNNKEL (reference sequence). The CDR3 has 12 residues. CDR3 amino acids: CASSLPGTEAFF. In DNA form, the CDR3 reads TGTGCCAGCAGCCTACCCGGCACTGAAGCTTTCTTT. Full variable domain (outside the CDR3, taken from reference TRBV3-1 and TRBJ1-1): DTAVSQTPKYLVTQMGNDKSIKCEQNLGHDTMYWYKQDSKKFLKIMFSYNNKELIINETVPNRFSPKSPDKAHLNLHINSLELGDSAVYFCASSLPGTEAFFGQGTRLTVV.

This clonotype was observed at least ten times. The CDR3, as DNA: TGTGCCAGCAGCTTTCTAGCGGGAATAAACAATGAGCAGTTCTTC. Translating it yields CASSFLAGINNEQFF. This sequence joins TRBV9 and TRBJ2-1, with TRBD2 matching over 9 bases. Germline lookup yields CDR1 SGDLS and CDR2 YYNGEE. Trimming removed 4 bases from V and 5 bases from J; junction bases left unmatched: 7. The CDR3 runs to 15 residues.

This clonotype was found many times. The chain recombines TRBV6-2 or TRBV6-3 with TRBJ2-7; D might be TRBD1 or TRBD2, each matching 5 bases. V was shortened by 5 bases and J by 3 bases, with 11 bases between the two germline ends. The germline gives CDR1 MNHEY, CDR2 SVGEGT. The CDR3 runs to 13 residues. The CDR3 reads CASSGDLGYEQYF. CDR3 DNA sequence: TGTGCCAGCAGTGGGGACCTCGGCTACGAGCAGTACTTC.

The chain links TRBV20-1 to TRBJ1-1, with TRBD1 as a possible D gene (5 bases). The CDR3 extends over 15 amino acids. From germline, CDR1 is DFQATT and CDR2 SNEGSKA (reference sequence). V lost 5 bases and J lost 0, with 16 bases in between. The CDR3 spells CSAGSGRGMNTEAFF. Here the CDR3 DNA reads TGCAGTGCTGGGTCAGGGAGGGGCATGAACACTGAAGCTTTCTTT.

The sample holds many counts of this clonotype. The chain combines TRBV7-2 with TRBJ2-3; D is undetermined. Germline CDR1 and CDR2: SGHTA and FQGNSA. The V and J ends lost 6 bases and 1 base respectively, with 8 bases between them. The CDR3 loop spans 13 amino acids. This CDR3 is CASRTLGTDTQYF. For the CDR3, the DNA is TGTGCCAGCAGGACCTTAGGCACAGATACGCAGTATTTT. Combining the CDR3 with reference TRBV7-2 and TRBJ2-3 gives the whole variable domain GAGVSQSPSNKVTEKGKDVELRCDPISGHTALYWYRQSLGQGLEFLIYFQGNSAPDKSGLPSDRFSAERTGGSVSTLTIQRTQQEDSAVYLCASRTLGTDTQYFGPGTRLTVL.

The chain employs TRBV27 and TRBJ2-7; D not resolved. V was cut by 6 bases and J by 1 base, with 16 bases left in between. The CDR3 totals 15 residues. Per germline, CDR1 MNHEY and CDR2 SMNVEV (reference sequence). In DNA form, the CDR3 reads TGTGCCAGCAGCAACCCTTCGGGCAGGTCCTACGAGCAGTACTTC. Its translation: CASSNPSGRSYEQYF.